This T cell receptor (beta chain) was retrieved from a study of T-cell reconstitution after alpha-beta-depleted transplantation in children. This clonotype was detected many times. Germline V lookup: CDR1 DFQATT, CDR2 SNEGSKA (reference sequence). The CDR3 is made up of 11 amino acids. Trimming pared 4 bases from V and 4 bases from J, leaving 8 bases between. Unique molecular identifiers featured in how the TCRbeta library was prepared. TCRdb fed the PCR reads into MiXCR, producing one record per CDR3 protein. The sample includes 250,000 to 300,000 distinct CDR3 sequences, around 10% of them seen just once.

The sequencing here drew on PBMCs, taken before TCRalphabeta/CD19-depleted stem cell transplant. The V and J genes are TRBV20-1 and TRBJ2-7; D may be TRBD1 (6 bases). The receptor was isolated from a boy under two years old with acute myeloid leukemia, due to receive a stem cell transplant. Here the CDR3 reads CSATGVYEQYF. In DNA, the CDR3 is TGCAGTGCTACAGGGGTTTACGAGCAGTACTTC.